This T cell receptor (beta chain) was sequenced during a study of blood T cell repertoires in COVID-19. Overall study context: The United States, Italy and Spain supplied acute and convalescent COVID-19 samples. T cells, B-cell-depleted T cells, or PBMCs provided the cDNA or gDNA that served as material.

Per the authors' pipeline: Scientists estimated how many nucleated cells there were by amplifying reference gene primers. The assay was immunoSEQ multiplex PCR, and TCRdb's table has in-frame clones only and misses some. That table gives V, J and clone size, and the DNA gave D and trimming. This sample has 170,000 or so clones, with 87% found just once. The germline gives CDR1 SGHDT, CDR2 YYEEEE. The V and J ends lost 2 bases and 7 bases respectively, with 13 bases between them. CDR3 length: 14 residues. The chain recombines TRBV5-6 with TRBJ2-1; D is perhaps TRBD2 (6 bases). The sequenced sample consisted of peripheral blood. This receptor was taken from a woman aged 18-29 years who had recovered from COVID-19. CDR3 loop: CASSFGTGVNEQFF. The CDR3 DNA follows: TGTGCCAGCAGCTTCGGGACGGGAGTGAATGAGCAGTTCTTC.